The 8 T cell receptor beta chains below all came from one sample that was sequenced in a study of blood T cells in healthy people across ages. It was with a sample-barcoded 5' primer and a J-beta primer mix that a second PCR of roughly 7 to 12 cycles was run. TCRdb ran MiXCR on the 5' RACE reads and lists one entry per CDR3 protein. Altogether approximately 800,000 distinct CDR3 sequences are present, roughly 24% being singletons, with the ten largest covering around 3%. The same sample was also studied in work on T cells of mothers and their children.

Sequencing was done on a sample of blood. These receptors were taken from a boy younger than 18 in good health.

Points on this clonotype: The junction differs from germline at one of its ends, possibly a read error. The rearrangement joins TRBV6-2 or TRBV6-3 to TRBJ1-2, with D maybe TRBD1 (5 bases). Germline CDR1 reads MNHEY; CDR2 reads SVGEGT. This CDR3 is 13 amino acids long. The DNA of the CDR3 is TGTGCCAGCAGAAAGGACATAACCTATGGCTCCACCTTC. It specifies CASRKDITYGSTF.

This chain joins TRBV12-5 and TRBJ2-1, with 10 bases that match TRBD2. Germline CDR1 reads LGHNT; CDR2 reads FRNRAP. Trimming cost V 2 bases and J 5 bases; bases outside gene matches: 9. This CDR3 has 17 residues. The DNA of the CDR3 is TGTGCTAGTGGTTTGATCACTAGCGGGGCTACCCACAATGAGCAGTTCTTC. Its translation: CASGLITSGATHNEQFF.

The chain joins TRBV5-1 to TRBJ1-5; TRBD1 matches at 11 bases. Per the germline V gene, CDR1 is SGHRS and CDR2 is YFSETQ. The CDR3 is made up of 15 amino acids. The ends lost 3 bases at V and 6 bases at J; junction bases unmatched: 5. CDR3 coding DNA: TGCGCCAGCAGCTGGACAGGGGGCTCGGGTCAGCCCCAGCATTTT. Protein product: CASSWTGGSGQPQHF.

This clonotype turned up a few times. Here the CDR3 DNA reads TGCAGTGTTCACGTACAGGGGAGAGAGACCCAGTACTTC. Translation gives CSVHVQGRETQYF. The chain couples TRBV20-1 to TRBJ2-5; 7 bases are a match to TRBD1. Germline CDR1 is DFQATT and CDR2 is SNEGSKA (reference sequence). CDR3 length: 13 residues. Losses at the gene ends were 7 bases for V and 4 bases for J; bases not matched to a gene: 9.

This clonotype was detected ten times or more. CDR3 nucleotide sequence: TGTGCCAGCAGCTTGATGAACACTGAAGCTTTCTTT. It encodes CASSLMNTEAFF. The genes are TRBV5-4 and TRBJ1-1, with D unclear. The CDR3 runs to 12 residues. V was clipped by 1 base and J by 0 bases, with 1 base between them. In germline, CDR1 is SGHNT, CDR2 YYREEE (reference sequence).

The chain links TRBV29-1 to TRBJ2-3; D ambiguous. This CDR3 has 11 amino acids. Germline CDR1 and CDR2: SQVTM and ANQGSEA. V was shortened by 4 bases and J by 11 bases, with 13 bases between the two germline ends. CDR3 in amino acids: CSVGQVGWQYF. DNA of the CDR3: TGCAGCGTTGGGCAAGTGGGCTGGCAGTATTTT.

The CDR3 reads CASSSRGRNTGELFF. CDR3 in DNA: TGTGCCAGCAGCTCGAGAGGGCGGAACACCGGGGAGCTGTTTTTT. V usage is TRBV7-2 and J usage is TRBJ2-2, with D perhaps TRBD2 (5 bases). The ends were cut back, 4 bases at V and 1 base at J, with 10 bases in the middle. The length of the CDR3 is 15 residues. Germline CDR1 is SGHTA and CDR2 is FQGNSA.

The chain combines TRBV12-3 or TRBV12-4 with TRBJ2-1, with D tentatively TRBD2 (5 bases). V lost 1 base to trimming and J lost 7 bases, with 11 bases between them. The CDR3 spans 14 residues. CDR3: CASSLVFSGNEQFF. Written as DNA, the CDR3 is TGTGCCAGCAGTTTAGTCTTCTCGGGGAATGAGCAGTTCTTC.